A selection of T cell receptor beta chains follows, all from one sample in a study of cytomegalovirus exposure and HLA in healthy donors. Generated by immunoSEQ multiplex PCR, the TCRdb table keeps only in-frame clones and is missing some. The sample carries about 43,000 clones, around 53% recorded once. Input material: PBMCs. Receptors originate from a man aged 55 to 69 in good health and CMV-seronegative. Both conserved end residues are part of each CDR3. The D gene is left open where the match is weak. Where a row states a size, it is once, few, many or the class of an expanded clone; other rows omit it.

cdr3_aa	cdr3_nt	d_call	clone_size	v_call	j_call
CATDRDLGGTGELFF	TGTGCCACTGACAGGGACCTCGGGGGCACCGGGGAGCTGTTTTTT	-	-	TRBV30	TRBJ2-2
CASSPPGLYAYEQYF	TGTGCCAGCAGTCCGCCGGGACTATACGCCTACGAGCAGTACTTC	TRBD2	few	TRBV27	TRBJ2-7
CASSRTGTAEYEQYF	TGTGCCAGCTCACGAACCGGGACAGCGGAATACGAGCAGTACTTC	TRBD1	-	TRBV18	TRBJ2-7
CASSSQGAGPQHF	TGTGCCAGCAGTTCACAGGGGGCTGGTCCCCAGCATTTT	TRBD1	few	TRBV6-5	TRBJ1-5
CASSLGRGNIQYF	TGTGCCAGCAGCTTAGGTAGAGGGAACATTCAGTACTTC	-	-	TRBV11-3	TRBJ2-4
CASSSRQGGYGYTF	TGTGCCAGCAGTTCCCGACAGGGGGGCTATGGCTACACCTTC	TRBD1	-	TRBV28	TRBJ1-2
CSVQRDTDSGANVLTF	TGCAGCGTTCAAAGGGACACCGACTCTGGGGCCAACGTCCTGACTTTC	-	few	TRBV29-1	TRBJ2-6
CASSRGGSNQPQHF	TGTGCCAGTAGTCGGGGGGGTAGCAATCAGCCCCAGCATTTT	-	few	TRBV19	TRBJ1-5
CSAPEQTGTEAFF	TGCAGCGCCCCCGAACAAACGGGGACTGAAGCTTTCTTT	-	few	TRBV29-1	TRBJ1-1
CASSPGVGNQPQHF	TGCGCCAGCAGCCCGGGGGTAGGCAATCAGCCCCAGCATTTT	-	-	TRBV5-1	TRBJ1-5
CASSSNGQDVDTQYF	TGTGCCAGCAGCAGTAACGGTCAGGATGTAGATACGCAGTATTTT	-	-	TRBV2	TRBJ2-3
CASSVLDSRGRPWGAKNIQYF	TGTGCCAGCAGTGTTCTCGACTCCAGGGGACGCCCGTGGGGAGCCAAAAACATTCAGTACTTC	-	few	TRBV2	TRBJ2-4
CASSRSTGVVDTQYF	TGTGCCAGCAGCAGAAGCACGGGTGTGGTAGATACGCAGTATTTT	-	once	TRBV7-7	TRBJ2-3
CSSRLGGNADTQYF	TGCAGCTCGCGACTAGGAGGGAACGCAGATACGCAGTATTTT	-	-	TRBV29-1	TRBJ2-3
CASRIGQDQPQHF	TGTGCCAGCAGAATCGGACAGGATCAGCCCCAGCATTTT	TRBD1	-	TRBV6-1	TRBJ1-5
CASTGAGGQETQYF	TGTGCCAGCACTGGGGCAGGGGGCCAAGAGACCCAGTACTTC	TRBD1	-	TRBV6-5	TRBJ2-5
CASSLGGAGGDYGYTF	TGTGCCAGCAGCTTGGGGGGAGCGGGGGGCGACTATGGCTACACCTTC	-	-	TRBV5-4	TRBJ1-2